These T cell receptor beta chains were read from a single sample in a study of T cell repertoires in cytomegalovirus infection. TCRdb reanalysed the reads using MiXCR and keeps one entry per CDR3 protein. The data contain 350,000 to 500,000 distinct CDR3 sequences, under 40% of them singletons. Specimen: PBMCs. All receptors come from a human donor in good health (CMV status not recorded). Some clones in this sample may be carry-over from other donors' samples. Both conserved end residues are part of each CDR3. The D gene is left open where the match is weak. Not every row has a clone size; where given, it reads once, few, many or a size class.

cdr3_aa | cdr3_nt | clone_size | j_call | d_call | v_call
CASSQDGLRNEAFF | TGTGCCAGCAGCCAAGATGGCCTGCGCAATGAAGCTTTCTTT | NA | TRBJ1-1 | NA | TRBV14
CASSSSGGILSGELFF | TGTGCCAGCAGCTCGAGCGGGGGAATCCTGTCCGGGGAGCTGTTTTTT | many | TRBJ2-2 | TRBD2 | TRBV7-2
CASSQEGGKPSGVTDTQYF | TGTGCCAGCAGCCAAGAGGGGGGGAAGCCTAGCGGGGTCACAGATACGCAGTATTTT | once | TRBJ2-3 | TRBD2 | TRBV4-2
CASSLDPDVNTEAFF | TGCGCCAGCAGCTTGGACCCCGATGTGAACACTGAAGCTTTCTTT | NA | TRBJ1-1 | NA | TRBV5-1
CASSRQGTPQETQYF | TGTGCCAGCAGCCGACAGGGGACCCCGCAAGAGACCCAGTACTTC | NA | TRBJ2-5 | TRBD1 | TRBV12-3/TRBV12-4
CASIGGTEAFF | TGTGCCAGCATCGGGGGCACTGAAGCTTTCTTT | many | TRBJ1-1 | NA | TRBV6-1
CASSLVRNQPQHF | TGTGCCAGCAGCTTAGTAAGAAATCAGCCCCAGCATTTT | many | TRBJ1-5 | NA | TRBV11-2
CASSLGRYNYGYTF | TGTGCCAGCAGTCTCGGGAGGTATAACTATGGCTACACCTTC | NA | TRBJ1-2 | NA | TRBV28
CASSFTDTQYF | TGTGCCAGCAGCTTCACAGATACGCAGTATTTT | many | TRBJ2-3 | NA | TRBV28
CASSFTGFQPLTEAFF | TGTGCCAGCAGTTTCACAGGGTTTCAACCCCTGACTGAAGCTTTCTTT | few | TRBJ1-1 | NA | TRBV12-3/TRBV12-4
CASSLRSLYNSPLHF | TGTGCCAGCAGTCTACGATCCCTATATAATTCACCCCTCCACTTT | few | TRBJ1-6 | NA | TRBV28
CASSYLSGYYEQYF | TGTGCCAGCAGTTACCTGTCAGGGTACTACGAGCAGTACTTC | few | TRBJ2-7 | NA | TRBV6-5
CASSLWEAVTFTGELFF | TGTGCCAGCAGCTTATGGGAGGCTGTGACCTTCACCGGGGAGCTGTTTTTT | few | TRBJ2-2 | NA | TRBV11-2
CASSLGIGGGAYEQYF | TGTGCCAGCAGCCTAGGAATTGGGGGGGGAGCCTACGAGCAGTACTTC | many | TRBJ2-7 | TRBD2 | TRBV7-8
CASSIDLASGGPEIYEQYF | TGTGCCAGTAGTATAGATCTGGCTAGCGGGGGGCCTGAAATCTACGAGCAGTACTTC | NA | TRBJ2-7 | TRBD2 | TRBV19
CSAIMRGNEQFF | TGCAGTGCTATTATGAGGGGCAATGAGCAGTTCTTC | NA | TRBJ2-1 | NA | TRBV20-1
CASSLDASAYNSPLHF | TGTGCCAGCAGCTTAGATGCCTCAGCCTATAATTCACCCCTCCACTTT | many | TRBJ1-6 | NA | TRBV7-2
CASRVTDTQYF | TGTGCCAGCAGGGTCACAGATACGCAGTATTTT | many | TRBJ2-3 | NA | TRBV27
CAWELMRGELFF | TGTGCCTGGGAGCTGATGCGGGGGGAGCTGTTTTTT | NA | TRBJ2-2 | NA | TRBV30
CSARFSAREQYF | TGCAGTGCTAGATTCAGCGCTCGGGAGCAGTACTTC | NA | TRBJ2-7 | NA | TRBV20-1
CASSQEGGGPGDTQYF | TGCGCCAGCAGCCAAGAGGGGGGCGGTCCCGGAGATACGCAGTATTTT | few | TRBJ2-3 | NA | TRBV4-1
CASSPGTGSGYEQYF | TGTGCCAGCAGCCCGGGGACAGGGTCAGGCTACGAGCAGTACTTC | NA | TRBJ2-7 | TRBD1 | TRBV3-1
CASAKGESAPLHF | TGCGCCAGCGCCAAAGGAGAATCGGCACCCCTCCACTTT | NA | TRBJ1-6 | NA | TRBV4-3
CASSLEWGGNTIYF | TGCGCCAGCAGCTTGGAATGGGGTGGAAACACCATATATTTT | NA | TRBJ1-3 | NA | TRBV5-1
CASSGGTDTDTQYF | TGTGCCAGCAGTGGAGGGACAGACACAGATACGCAGTATTTT | many | TRBJ2-3 | TRBD1 | TRBV6-1
CSAPEKPKNIQYF | TGCAGTGCTCCCGAGAAGCCCAAAAACATTCAGTACTTC | NA | TRBJ2-4 | NA | TRBV20-1
CASRDTGRHEQYF | TGTGCCAGCAGAGATACAGGGAGGCACGAGCAGTACTTC | NA | TRBJ2-7 | NA | TRBV6-1
CASTPGVSVSNQPQHF | TGTGCCAGCACACCAGGGGTTTCCGTCAGCAATCAGCCCCAGCATTTT | NA | TRBJ1-5 | NA | TRBV28
CASSSGLAGARNEQFF | TGTGCCAGCAGCTCGGGACTAGCGGGGGCGCGGAATGAGCAGTTCTTC | many | TRBJ2-1 | TRBD2 | TRBV7-6
CASTVHPNTGELFF | TGTGCCAGCACCGTCCACCCCAACACCGGGGAGCTGTTTTTT | few | TRBJ2-2 | NA | TRBV6-2/TRBV6-3
CATSDQRGTGGYNEQFF | TGTGCCACCAGTGACCAAAGAGGGACAGGGGGCTACAATGAGCAGTTCTTC | few | TRBJ2-1 | TRBD1 | TRBV24-1
CTSSIAWDRGSPLHF | TGTACCAGTAGTATAGCCTGGGACCGCGGATCACCCCTCCACTTT | NA | TRBJ1-6 | NA | TRBV19
CASSRSTGTIETQYF | TGTGCCAGCAGCAGATCTACCGGGACGATTGAGACCCAGTACTTC | NA | TRBJ2-5 | NA | TRBV5-4
CSARAGTSGTRTQYF | TGCAGTGCTAGGGCCGGGACTAGCGGTACTAGGACCCAGTACTTC | NA | TRBJ2-5 | TRBD2 | TRBV20-1
CASSLTGDLTEAFF | TGTGCCAGCAGCCTGACAGGGGACCTCACTGAAGCTTTCTTT | many | TRBJ1-1 | TRBD1 | TRBV7-2
CASRPAGANTEAFF | TGTGCCAGCAGGCCTGCAGGGGCGAACACTGAAGCTTTCTTT | NA | TRBJ1-1 | NA | TRBV5-5
CATSRKTSGRRNEQFF | TGTGCCACCAGCAGAAAGACTAGCGGGAGACGGAATGAGCAGTTCTTC | NA | TRBJ2-1 | TRBD2 | TRBV15
CATSRDVTGISTNEKLFF | TGTGCCACCAGCAGAGATGTCACAGGGATATCAACTAATGAAAAACTGTTTTTT | few | TRBJ1-4 | NA | TRBV15
CARSGTEAFF | TGTGCCAGGTCGGGGACTGAAGCTTTCTTT | NA | TRBJ1-1 | NA | TRBV5-5
CASSLSVANYGYTF | TGTGCCAGCAGCTTGTCCGTAGCTAACTATGGCTACACCTTC | few | TRBJ1-2 | NA | TRBV5-5
CASSLGQGAQETQYF | TGTGCCAGCAGCTTGGGGCAGGGGGCACAAGAGACCCAGTACTTC | NA | TRBJ2-5 | TRBD1 | TRBV5-6